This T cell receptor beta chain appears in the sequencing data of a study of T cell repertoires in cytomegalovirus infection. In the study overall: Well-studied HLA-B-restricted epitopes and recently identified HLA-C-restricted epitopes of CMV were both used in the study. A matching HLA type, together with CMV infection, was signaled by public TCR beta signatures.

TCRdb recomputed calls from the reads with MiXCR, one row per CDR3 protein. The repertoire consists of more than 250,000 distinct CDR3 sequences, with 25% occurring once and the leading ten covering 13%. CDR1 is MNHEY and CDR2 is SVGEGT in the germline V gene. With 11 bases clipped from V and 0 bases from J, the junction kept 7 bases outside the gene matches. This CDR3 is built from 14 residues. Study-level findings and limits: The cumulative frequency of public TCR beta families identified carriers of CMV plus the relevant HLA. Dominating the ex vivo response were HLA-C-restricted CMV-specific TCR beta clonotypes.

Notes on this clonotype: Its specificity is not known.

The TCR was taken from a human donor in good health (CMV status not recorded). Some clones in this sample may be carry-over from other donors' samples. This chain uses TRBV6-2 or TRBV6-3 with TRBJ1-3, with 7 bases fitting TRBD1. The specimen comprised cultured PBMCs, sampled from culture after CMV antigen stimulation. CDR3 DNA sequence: TGTGCCGGGAGAAGACAGGGCTCTGGAAACACCATATATTTT. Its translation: CAGRRQGSGNTIYF.